These 29 T cell receptor beta chains came from one sample sequenced in a study of control samples from healthy donors and cancer patients. Profiled with immunoSEQ multiplex PCR; TCRdb holds only in-frame clones, not every one. The sample contains about 85,000 clones, 85% to 90% of which appear only once. The sample consisted of blood. The receptors derive from a woman aged 55-69 years in good health.

The chain links TRBV5-1 to TRBJ2-2; 10 bases match TRBD1. Trimming at V came to 4 bases and at J to 5 bases, leaving 11 bases not matched to a gene. The CDR3 covers 17 residues. Germline CDR1 SGHRS, CDR2 YFSETQ. CDR3 protein: CASSLMSGQGRTGELFF. The CDR3 DNA sequence: TGCGCCAGCAGCCTGATGTCGGGACAGGGGAGGACCGGGGAGCTGTTTTTT.

The chain links TRBV18 to TRBJ1-3; a possible D gene is TRBD1 (6 bases). Germline CDR1 and CDR2: KGHSH and LQKENI. The CDR3 loop spans 13 amino acids. Trimming took off 2 bases at V and 4 bases at J, with 6 bases between the two ends. CDR3 region: CASSPDRGNTIYF. In nucleotides, the CDR3 is TGTGCCAGCTCACCAGACAGGGGAAACACCATATATTTT.

The chain employs TRBV28 and TRBJ2-2; 12 bases agree with TRBD1. Unmatched junction bases numbered 14, after V lost 5 bases and J lost 4 bases. The CDR3 runs 19 residues. Germline CDR1 reads MDHEN; CDR2 reads SYDVKM. The CDR3, as DNA: TGTGCCAGCAGTCCGGGACAGGGGGCGCAATTTTGGGGCACCGGGGAGCTGTTTTTT. Translated, it gives CASSPGQGAQFWGTGELFF.

The rearrangement links TRBV30 to TRBJ1-4; D not certain. The CDR3 totals 13 residues. Trimming shortened V by 2 bases and J by 1 base, and 5 bases separated the two germline ends. CDR1 is GTSNPN and CDR2 is SVGIG in the germline V gene (reference sequence). For the CDR3, the DNA is TGTGCCTGGAGTTGGGGAACTAATGAAAAACTGTTTTTT. This encodes CAWSWGTNEKLFF. Variable domain in full (rest from reference TRBV30 and TRBJ1-4): SQTIHQWPATLVQPVGSPLSLECTVEGTSNPNLYWYRQAAGRGLQLLFYSVGIGQISSEVPQNLSASRPQDRQFILSSKKLLLSDSGFYLCAWSWGTNEKLFFGSGTQLSVL.

The rearrangement uses TRBV4-2 and TRBJ2-1; D gene uncertain. This CDR3 is 13 amino acids long. V was clipped by 0 bases and J by 9 bases, with 9 bases between them. Germline CDR1 reads LGHNA; CDR2 reads YNFKEQ. The CDR3, as DNA: TGTGCCAGCAGCCAAGAGTCTGCTTCTGAGCAGTTCTTC. This encodes CASSQESASEQFF.

The chain carries TRBV5-8 and TRBJ2-4; TRBD2 might be the D (5 bases). The CDR3 loop spans 18 amino acids. Per the germline V gene, CDR1 is SGHTS and CDR2 is YDEGEE. The V end was cut by 5 bases, the J end by 6 bases, with 27 bases between. In DNA form, the CDR3 reads TGTGCCAGCAGGTCTCGCCCTTTTAGTGGGAGTTCGAGAAACATTCAGTACTTC. This sequence encodes CASRSRPFSGSSRNIQYF.

The V and J genes are TRBV12-3 or TRBV12-4 and TRBJ1-2; 9 bases match TRBD1. J was trimmed by 7 bases and V by 6 bases; bases with no gene match: 6. This CDR3 spans 13 amino acids. CDR3 in amino acids: CASRSTGGGGYTF. CDR3 DNA: TGTGCCAGCAGGAGCACAGGGGGCGGTGGCTACACCTTC.

V gene TRBV3-1 (or the pseudogene TRBV3-2) combines with J gene TRBJ2-1; D might be TRBD2 (5 bases). The CDR3 is made up of 16 amino acids. Germline V gene sequence: CDR1 LGHDT, CDR2 YNNKEL (reference sequence). V was clipped by 0 bases and J by 2 bases, with 11 bases between them. CDR3 amino acids: CASSQDSSVAYNEQFF. CDR3 coding DNA: TGTGCCAGCAGCCAAGATAGTAGCGTAGCCTACAATGAGCAGTTCTTC.

The chain couples TRBV19 to TRBJ2-5; 7 nucleotides align to TRBD2. CDR3 length: 15 amino acids. V dropped 5 bases and J dropped 4; count of bases not matched to a gene: 10. Germline CDR1 LNHDA, CDR2 SQIVND (reference sequence). The CDR3 loop is CASSWGSSGTETQYF. CDR3 sequence (DNA): TGTGCCAGTAGTTGGGGGTCCAGCGGGACAGAGACCCAGTACTTC.

The V and J genes are TRBV24-1 and TRBJ2-1; 16 bases line up with TRBD2. The CDR3 length is 18 residues. V lost 3 bases and J lost 8; bases outside the gene matches: 9. Germline V CDR1 and CDR2: KGHDR, SFDVKD. CDR3 sequence (DNA): TGTGCCACCAGTGATCCGGGACTAGCGGGAGGGCCTTCCCATGAGCAGTTCTTC. Protein product: CATSDPGLAGGPSHEQFF.

This sequence joins TRBV28 and TRBJ2-7; 13 bases align to TRBD2. This CDR3 contains 15 residues. CDR1 and CDR2 (germline): MDHEN, SYDVKM. V lost 9 bases, J lost 1 base, and 6 bases stayed unmatched. The CDR3, as DNA: TGTGCCAGACTAGCGGGAGGGCCTTGGTCCTACGAGCAGTACTTC. It translates to CARLAGGPWSYEQYF.

This chain uses TRBV9 with TRBJ2-5, with D hard to call. The V gene's germline CDR1 is SGDLS and CDR2 YYNGEE. CDR3 length: 13 amino acids. V lost 2 bases to trimming and J lost 1 base, with 6 bases between them. The CDR3 protein is CASSVGGQETQYF. Written as DNA, the CDR3 is TGTGCCAGCAGCGTGGGCGGCCAAGAGACCCAGTACTTC.

DNA of the CDR3: TGTGCCAGCAGCGGCGGGACAGGGTTGGCCTATGGCTACACCTTC. Translated: CASSGGTGLAYGYTF. The J gene is TRBJ1-2, the V gene TRBV9; 9 bases align to TRBD1. The CDR3 consists of 15 residues. From germline, CDR1 is SGDLS and CDR2 YYNGEE. V was clipped by 3 bases and J by 4 bases; unmatched bases: 7.

The CDR3 nucleotides are TGTGCCACCAGCCCTCCGTCGAGGACTAGCGTTCTAGAGACCCAGTACTTC. Translated, it gives CATSPPSRTSVLETQYF. The chain combines TRBV15 with TRBJ2-5, with 9 bases lining up with TRBD2. The CDR3 spans 17 residues. J lost 4 bases, V lost 5 bases, and 14 bases had no gene match. Germline values: CDR1 LNHNV, CDR2 YYDKDF (reference sequence).

This clone showed up just once. The V call is TRBV6-1, the J call TRBJ1-5; tentatively, D is TRBD1 (6 bases). Per the germline V gene, CDR1 is MNHNS and CDR2 is SASEGT. The CDR3 extends over 16 amino acids. Trimming stripped 2 bases from V and 11 bases from J, with 22 bases between. CDR3 region: CASSESIGGRGASQHF. The CDR3 nucleotides are TGTGCCAGCAGTGAATCAATAGGGGGGCGCGGGGCATCCCAGCATTTT.

The chain recombines TRBV5-1 with TRBJ1-5; D gene uncertain. Per the germline V gene, CDR1 is SGHRS and CDR2 is YFSETQ. With 5 bases removed from V and 7 bases from J, the gap between germline ends came to 16 bases. The CDR3 totals 14 residues. CDR3 region: CASSLDMGSQPQHF. DNA of the CDR3: TGCGCCAGCAGTTTAGATATGGGATCGCAGCCCCAGCATTTT.

V usage is TRBV6-5 and J usage is TRBJ1-6; tentatively, D is TRBD1 (5 bases). Trimming cost V 10 bases and J 11 bases, with 18 bases left between them. The germline CDR1 and CDR2 sequences are MNHEY and SVGAGI. The length of the CDR3 is 13 residues. The CDR3 nucleotides are TGTGCCACGCAGGGACTCATGGGCGCACCCCTCCACTTT. Protein product: CATQGLMGAPLHF.

The CDR3 loop reads CASSLDRNYGYTF. CDR3 bases: TGTGCCAGCAGCCTAGACAGGAACTATGGCTACACCTTC. This chain uses TRBV5-6 with TRBJ1-2; possibly TRBD1 for D (6 bases). This CDR3 region has 13 residues. Germline assignment: CDR1 SGHDT and CDR2 YYEEEE. The V end lost 4 bases, the J end lost 2 bases, and 9 bases lay between the germline ends.

The V gene is TRBV9, the J gene TRBJ2-1; possible D gene TRBD1, 6 bases. The CDR3 has 16 residues. Trimming removed 4 bases at V and 4 bases at J, with 18 bases between. Germline CDR1 and CDR2: SGDLS and YYNGEE. DNA of the CDR3: TGTGCCAGCAGCACGACCGGGACAAGACATTACAATGAGCAGTTCTTC. Its protein product is CASSTTGTRHYNEQFF.

This sequence joins TRBV6-6 and TRBJ2-7; TRBD1 might be the D (6 bases). The V end lost 5 bases, the J end lost 0 bases, and 11 bases lay between the germline ends. The germline V gene encodes CDR1 MNHNY and CDR2 SVGAGI (reference sequence). This CDR3 is 14 amino acids long. This chain's CDR3 is CASSRRTVSYEQYF. The CDR3, as DNA: TGTGCCAGCAGTAGAAGGACAGTCTCCTACGAGCAGTACTTC.

V usage is TRBV2 and J usage is TRBJ2-5; maybe TRBD1 (7 bases). V shed 6 bases and J shed 4 bases, with 12 bases lying between them. This CDR3 is built from 13 residues. Germline values: CDR1 SNHLY, CDR2 FYNNEI. The CDR3 coding sequence is TGTGCCAGCAGGCGGGACAGTGGAGAGACCCAGTACTTC. Its translation: CASRRDSGETQYF.

Only one count was recorded for this clone. The chain has TRBV10-2 and TRBJ2-7, with D perhaps matching TRBD1 (5 bases). Trimming left V 4 bases short and J 4 bases short, with 5 bases between. The V gene's germline CDR1 is WSHSY and CDR2 SAAADI. This CDR3 spans 11 amino acids. The CDR3 region has the DNA TGCGCCAGCAGTGCAGGGTACGAGCAGTACTTC. Protein sequence: CASSAGYEQYF.

J is TRBJ1-5 and V is TRBV6-2 or TRBV6-3, with D possibly matching TRBD1 (6 bases). V lost 2 bases to trimming and J lost 6 bases, with 14 bases between them. In germline, CDR1 is MNHEY, CDR2 SVGEGT. The CDR3 covers 15 residues. The CDR3 is CASSYIRGEVQPQHF. In nucleotides, the CDR3 is TGTGCCAGCAGTTACATTAGGGGGGAAGTTCAGCCCCAGCATTTT.

The chain couples TRBV5-1 to TRBJ1-1; 7 nucleotides match TRBD1. The CDR3 extends over 13 amino acids. V dropped 4 bases and J dropped 4; count of bases not matched to a gene: 4. Germline V gene sequence: CDR1 SGHRS, CDR2 YFSETQ. The CDR3 bases are TGCGCCAGCAGCCATACAGGGGTCACTGAAGCTTTCTTT. Its protein product is CASSHTGVTEAFF.

This chain uses TRBV11-3 with TRBJ2-5, with TRBD1 identical over 9 bases. Trimming cost V 5 bases and J 3 bases; bases outside gene matches: 4. CDR1 is SGHNT and CDR2 is YENEEA in the germline V gene. The CDR3 has 14 residues. CDR3 nucleotide sequence: TGTGCCAGCAGCCGCAGGACAGGGGAAGAGACCCAGTACTTC. Protein: CASSRRTGEETQYF.

The J gene is TRBJ1-2, the V gene TRBV7-9; TRBD1 might be the D (5 bases). The V end lost 5 bases, the J end lost 7 bases, and 11 bases lay between the germline ends. The CDR3 consists of 12 residues. Germline loops: CDR1 SEHNR, CDR2 FQNEAQ (reference sequence). The CDR3 reads CASSPRQSGYTF. CDR3 nucleotide sequence: TGTGCCAGCAGCCCGCGACAGTCTGGCTACACCTTC.

The chain employs TRBV2 and TRBJ1-1, with D hard to call. Germline V gene sequence: CDR1 SNHLY, CDR2 FYNNEI. V shed 6 bases and J shed 0 bases, with 8 bases lying between them. The CDR3 is 13 residues long. CDR3: CASRRQMNTEAFF. The CDR3, as DNA: TGTGCCAGCAGGAGGCAGATGAACACTGAAGCTTTCTTT.

The chain couples TRBV10-3 to TRBJ1-2; D might be TRBD1 (5 bases). Germline CDR1 ENHRY, CDR2 SYGVKD. Trimming removed 3 bases from V and 2 bases from J, with 13 bases in between. The CDR3 extends over 15 amino acids. CDR3 nucleotides: TGTGCCATCAGTGATTTAGGGGAGGGGAACTATGGCTACACCTTC. This gives the protein CAISDLGEGNYGYTF.

The chain links TRBV2 to TRBJ2-3, with 11 bases that match TRBD2. This CDR3 has 16 amino acids. Trimming took 5 bases from V and 4 from J; bases not matched to a gene: 8. Per the germline V gene, CDR1 is SNHLY and CDR2 is FYNNEI. For the CDR3, the DNA is TGTGCCAGCAGTACCCCACTAGCGGGGGTAGCAGATACGCAGTATTTT. Protein sequence: CASSTPLAGVADTQYF.